The 5 T cell receptor beta chains below all came from one sample that was sequenced in a study of somatic mutations in cytotoxic T cells in rheumatoid arthritis. Data came from immunoSEQ multiplex PCR; TCRdb stores just in-frame clones and leaves some out. This sample has about 20,000 clones, with 82% found just once. Material: CD8+ T cells sorted from blood. All receptors derive from an adult with rheumatoid arthritis.

With regard to this clone: This CDR3 is also generated by other DNA sequences in the sample. The rearrangement joins TRBV7-2 to TRBJ1-3; the D is unclear. This CDR3 region has 13 residues. Trimming shortened V by 5 bases and J by 0 bases, and 5 bases separated the two germline ends. Germline V gene data show CDR1 as SGHTA and CDR2 as FQGNSA. Written as DNA, the CDR3 is TGTGCCAGCAGCCTGTTCTCTGGAAACACCATATATTTT. Its translation is CASSLFSGNTIYF.

The genes are TRBV6-5 and TRBJ2-7; the D is unclear. The V and J ends lost 4 bases and 0 bases respectively, with 10 bases between them. Looked up from germline, CDR1 is MNHEY and CDR2 is SVGAGI. This CDR3 region has 14 residues. This CDR3 is CASSFTDGSYEQYF. For the CDR3, the DNA is TGTGCCAGCAGTTTTACAGACGGCTCCTACGAGCAGTACTTC.

CDR3 region: CASSLPNIWGSPGRSYNEQFF. CDR3 in DNA: TGTGCCAGCAGCTTACCTAATATTTGGGGTAGTCCGGGGAGGTCCTACAATGAGCAGTTCTTC. V is TRBV7-8 and J is TRBJ2-1; the D gene is possibly TRBD2 (6 bases). The CDR3 is made up of 21 amino acids. Germline-derived CDR1 and CDR2 are SGHVS and FQNEAQ. V was cut by 2 bases and J by 1 base, with 27 bases left in between.

In this sample, this clone turned up a few times. The CDR3, as DNA: TGCGCCAGCAGCCAAGCGGGGGGGCTAGCGGGGGACGAGCAGTACTTC. This codes for CASSQAGGLAGDEQYF. The chain has TRBV4-1 and TRBJ2-7; 10 bases are a match to TRBD2. This CDR3 spans 16 amino acids. Trimming took 1 base from V and 5 from J; bases not matched to a gene: 8. Germline-derived CDR1 and CDR2 are MGHRA and YSYEKL.

This clone was detected only a few times. The chain links TRBV4-1 to TRBJ1-5; 7 bases fit TRBD1. The germline V gene encodes CDR1 MGHRA and CDR2 YSYEKL. The CDR3 runs 15 residues. The V and J ends lost 3 bases and 6 bases, in that order; junction bases with no gene match: 8. In DNA, the CDR3 is TGCGCCAGCAGCCACACGACAGGGCAGGGTCAGCCCCAGCATTTT. This encodes CASSHTTGQGQPQHF.